Sequencing of this TCR beta chain was carried out in a study of Graves' ophthalmopathy and Graves' hyperthyroidism. The V end lost 0 bases, the J end lost 6 bases, and 5 bases lay between the germline ends. This CDR3 is 13 amino acids long. Germline V gene lookup returns CDR1 MGHRA and CDR2 YSYEKL. Points on this clonotype: Its antigen is currently unknown.

Study-wide findings and caveats: Sensitivity reached 87.88% and specificity roughly 82% for a 13-signature model separating ophthalmopathy from stable hyperthyroidism. With a specificity of about 75% and a sensitivity of around 70%, the model predicted ophthalmopathy progression.

RNA transcripts were the template, and TCR beta CDR3 regions were amplified from them. After a first-round RT-PCR with HTBI primers, a second-round multiplex PCR was run. TCRdb redid the calling of the multiplex PCR reads with MiXCR, one entry per CDR3 protein. The data show about 39,000 distinct CDR3 sequences, with approximately 55% seen just once and about a quarter held by the top ten. The sequence was collected from an adult woman with stable Graves' hyperthyroidism. The sequenced material came from peripheral blood. The chain recombines TRBV4-1 with TRBJ2-2; D remains unclear. The CDR3 here is CASSQDSPGELFF. DNA for the CDR3: TGCGCCAGCAGCCAAGATTCCCCCGGGGAGCTGTTTTTT.